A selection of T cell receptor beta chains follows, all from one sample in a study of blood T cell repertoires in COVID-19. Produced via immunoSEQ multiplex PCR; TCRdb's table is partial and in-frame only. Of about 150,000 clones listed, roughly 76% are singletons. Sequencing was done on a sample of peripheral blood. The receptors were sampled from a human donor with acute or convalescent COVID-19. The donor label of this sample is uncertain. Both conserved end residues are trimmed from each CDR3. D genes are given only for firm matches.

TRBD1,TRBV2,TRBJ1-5,ASSRGTGDQPQH
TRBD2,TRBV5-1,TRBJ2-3,ASSLPRGDPSTDTQY
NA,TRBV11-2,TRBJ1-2,ASSLGLYGYT
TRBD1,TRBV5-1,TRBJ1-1,ASSLWTGNTEAF
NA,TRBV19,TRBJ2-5,ASSKGVQETQY
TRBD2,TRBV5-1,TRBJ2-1,ASRPASGESLGNEQF
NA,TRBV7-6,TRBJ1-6,ASSFGDTYNSPLH
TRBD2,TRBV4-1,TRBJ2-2,ASSPGTSNTGELF
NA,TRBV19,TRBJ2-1,ASMGRSSYNEQF
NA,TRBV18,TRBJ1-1,ASSLGTLNTEAF
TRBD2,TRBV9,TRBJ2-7,ASSAYSGGAYEQY
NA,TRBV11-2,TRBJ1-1,ASSFGQGRAF
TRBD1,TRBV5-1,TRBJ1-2,ASSLGDRVNYGYT
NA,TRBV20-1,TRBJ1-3,SASLGLSGNTIY
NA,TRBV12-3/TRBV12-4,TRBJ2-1,ASKSAYNEQF
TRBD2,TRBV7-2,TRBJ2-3,ATRARGNSDTQY
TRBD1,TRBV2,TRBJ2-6,ASGSWGQGHSGANVLT
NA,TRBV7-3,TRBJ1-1,ASSLGGASTEAF
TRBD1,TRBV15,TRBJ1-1,ATSAEGAGKAF
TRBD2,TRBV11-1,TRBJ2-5,ASSFTGTSRQETQY
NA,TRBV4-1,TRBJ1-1,ASSQDSGSTEAF
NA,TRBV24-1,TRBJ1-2,ATSDLVRGYT
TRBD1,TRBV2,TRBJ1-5,ASRRRDREQPQH
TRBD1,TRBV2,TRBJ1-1,ASIRGPDTEAF